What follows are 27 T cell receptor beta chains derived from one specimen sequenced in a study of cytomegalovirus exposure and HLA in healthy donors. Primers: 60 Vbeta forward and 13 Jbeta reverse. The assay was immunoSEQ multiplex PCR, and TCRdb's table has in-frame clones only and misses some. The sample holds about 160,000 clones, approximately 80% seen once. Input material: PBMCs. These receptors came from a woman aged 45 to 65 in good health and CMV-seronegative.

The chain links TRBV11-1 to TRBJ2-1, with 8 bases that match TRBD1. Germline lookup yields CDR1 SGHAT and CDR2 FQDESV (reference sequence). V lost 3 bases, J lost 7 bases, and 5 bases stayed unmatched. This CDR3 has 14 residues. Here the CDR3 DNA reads TGTGCCAGCAGCTTGACAGGGGTTAATAATGAGCAGTTCTTC. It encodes CASSLTGVNNEQFF.

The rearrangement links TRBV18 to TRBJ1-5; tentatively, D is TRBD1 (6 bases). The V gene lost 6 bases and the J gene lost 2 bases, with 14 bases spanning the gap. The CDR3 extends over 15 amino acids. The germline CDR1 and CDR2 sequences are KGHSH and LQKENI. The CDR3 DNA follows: TGTGCCAGCTCCCCAACAGGGTCCGGCAATCAGCCCCAGCATTTT. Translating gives CASSPTGSGNQPQHF.

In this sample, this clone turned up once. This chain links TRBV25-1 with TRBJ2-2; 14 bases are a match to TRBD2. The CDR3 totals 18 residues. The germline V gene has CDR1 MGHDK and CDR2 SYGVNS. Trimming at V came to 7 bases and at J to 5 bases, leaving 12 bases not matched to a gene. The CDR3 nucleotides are TGTGCCAGCACCCCAGGACTAGCGGGAGGCGGTCGGACCGGGGAGCTGTTTTTT. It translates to CASTPGLAGGGRTGELFF.

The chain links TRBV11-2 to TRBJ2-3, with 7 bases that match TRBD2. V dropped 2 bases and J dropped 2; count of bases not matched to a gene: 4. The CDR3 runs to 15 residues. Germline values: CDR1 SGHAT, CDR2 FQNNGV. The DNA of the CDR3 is TGTGCCAGCAGCTTACAGCGGGGATTCACAGATACGCAGTATTTT. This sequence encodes CASSLQRGFTDTQYF.

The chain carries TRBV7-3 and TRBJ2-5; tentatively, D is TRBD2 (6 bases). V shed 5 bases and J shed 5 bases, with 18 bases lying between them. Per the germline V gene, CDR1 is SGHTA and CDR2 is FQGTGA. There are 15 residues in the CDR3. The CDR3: CASSPGGGTRETQYF. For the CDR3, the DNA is TGTGCCAGCAGCCCAGGCGGAGGGACGAGGGAGACCCAGTACTTC.

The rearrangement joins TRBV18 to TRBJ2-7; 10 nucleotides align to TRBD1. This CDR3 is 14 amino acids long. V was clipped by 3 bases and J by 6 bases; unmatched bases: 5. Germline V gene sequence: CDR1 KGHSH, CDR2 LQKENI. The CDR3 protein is CASSPGQGNSEQYF. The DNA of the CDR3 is TGTGCCAGCTCACCGGGACAGGGGAATAGCGAGCAGTACTTC. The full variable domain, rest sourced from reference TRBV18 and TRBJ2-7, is NAGVMQNPRHLVRRRGQEARLRCSPMKGHSHVYWYRQLPEEGLKFMVYLQKENIIDESGMPKERFSAEFPKEGPSILRIQQVVRGDSAAYFCASSPGQGNSEQYFGPGTRLTVT.

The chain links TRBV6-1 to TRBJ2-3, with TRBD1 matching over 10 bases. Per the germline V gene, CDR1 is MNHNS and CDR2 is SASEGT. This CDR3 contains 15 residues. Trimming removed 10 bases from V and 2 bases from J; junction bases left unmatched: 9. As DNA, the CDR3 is TGTGCCATCCGTTGGGACAGGGGCGCCACAGATACGCAGTATTTT. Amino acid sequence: CAIRWDRGATDTQYF.

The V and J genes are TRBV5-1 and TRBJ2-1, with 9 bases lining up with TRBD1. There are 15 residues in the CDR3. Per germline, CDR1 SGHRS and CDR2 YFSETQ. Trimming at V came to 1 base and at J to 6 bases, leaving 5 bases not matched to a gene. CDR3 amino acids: CASSLWDRVGNEQFF. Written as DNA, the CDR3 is TGCGCCAGCAGCTTGTGGGACAGGGTGGGCAATGAGCAGTTCTTC. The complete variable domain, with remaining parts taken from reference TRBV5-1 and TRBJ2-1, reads KAGVTQTPRYLIKTRGQQVTLSCSPISGHRSVSWYQQTPGQGLQFLFEYFSETQRNKGNFPGRFSGRQFSNSRSEMNVSTLELGDSALYLCASSLWDRVGNEQFFGPGTRLTVL.

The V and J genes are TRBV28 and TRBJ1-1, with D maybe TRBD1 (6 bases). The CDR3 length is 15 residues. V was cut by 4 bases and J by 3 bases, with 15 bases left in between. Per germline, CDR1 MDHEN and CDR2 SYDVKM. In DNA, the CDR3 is TGTGCCAGCAGTTCCCCAGGGGTTGTTGACACTGAAGCTTTCTTT. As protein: CASSSPGVVDTEAFF.

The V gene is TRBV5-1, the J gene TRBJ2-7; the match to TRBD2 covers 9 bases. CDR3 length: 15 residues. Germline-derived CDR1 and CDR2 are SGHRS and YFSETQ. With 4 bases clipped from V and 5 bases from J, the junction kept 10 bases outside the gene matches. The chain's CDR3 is CASSPTSGPFNEQYF. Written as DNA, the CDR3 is TGCGCCAGCAGCCCGACTAGCGGCCCCTTCAACGAGCAGTACTTC.

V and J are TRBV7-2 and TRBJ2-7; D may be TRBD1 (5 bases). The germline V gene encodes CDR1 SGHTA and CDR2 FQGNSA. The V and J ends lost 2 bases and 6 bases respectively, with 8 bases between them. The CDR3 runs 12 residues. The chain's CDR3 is CASSLQGFEQYF. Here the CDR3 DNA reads TGTGCCAGCAGCTTACAGGGTTTCGAGCAGTACTTC.

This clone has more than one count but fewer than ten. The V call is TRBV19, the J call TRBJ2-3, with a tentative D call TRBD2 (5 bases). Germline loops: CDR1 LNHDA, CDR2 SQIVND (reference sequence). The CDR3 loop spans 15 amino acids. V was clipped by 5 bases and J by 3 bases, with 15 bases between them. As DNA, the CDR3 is TGTGCCAGTAGTCCAGCTGAGCGGATAACAGATACGCAGTATTTT. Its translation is CASSPAERITDTQYF.

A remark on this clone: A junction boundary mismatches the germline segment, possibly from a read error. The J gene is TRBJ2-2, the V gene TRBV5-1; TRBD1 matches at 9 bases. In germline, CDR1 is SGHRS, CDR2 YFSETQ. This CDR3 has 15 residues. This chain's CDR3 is CTSSLDRGRTGELFF. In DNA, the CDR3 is TGCACCAGCAGCTTGGACAGGGGAAGAACCGGGGAGCTGTTTTTT.

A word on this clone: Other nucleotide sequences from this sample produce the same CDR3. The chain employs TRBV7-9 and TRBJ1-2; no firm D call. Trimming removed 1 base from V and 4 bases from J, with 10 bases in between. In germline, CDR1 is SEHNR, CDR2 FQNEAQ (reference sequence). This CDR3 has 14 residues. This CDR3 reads CASSLGTESYGYTF. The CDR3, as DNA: TGTGCCAGCAGCTTAGGTACGGAGTCCTATGGCTACACCTTC.

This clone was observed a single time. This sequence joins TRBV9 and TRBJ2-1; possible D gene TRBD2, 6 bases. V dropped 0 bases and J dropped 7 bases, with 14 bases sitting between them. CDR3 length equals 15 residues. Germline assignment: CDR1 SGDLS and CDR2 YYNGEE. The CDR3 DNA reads TGTGCCAGCAGCGTAGGTGGCGGGATAAGAAATGAGCAGTTCTTC. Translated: CASSVGGGIRNEQFF.

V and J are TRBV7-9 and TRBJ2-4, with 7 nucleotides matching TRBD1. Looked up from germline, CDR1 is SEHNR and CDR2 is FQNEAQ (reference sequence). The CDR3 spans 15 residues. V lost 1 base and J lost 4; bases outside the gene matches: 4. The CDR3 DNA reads TGTGCCAGCAGCTTAGGGGACAGACAAAAAAACATTCAGTACTTC. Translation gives CASSLGDRQKNIQYF. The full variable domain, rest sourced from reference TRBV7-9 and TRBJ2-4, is DTGVSQNPRHKITKRGQNVTFRCDPISEHNRLYWYRQTLGQGPEFLTYFQNEAQLEKSRLLSDRFSAERPKGSFSTLEIQRTEQGDSAMYLCASSLGDRQKNIQYFGAGTRLSVL.

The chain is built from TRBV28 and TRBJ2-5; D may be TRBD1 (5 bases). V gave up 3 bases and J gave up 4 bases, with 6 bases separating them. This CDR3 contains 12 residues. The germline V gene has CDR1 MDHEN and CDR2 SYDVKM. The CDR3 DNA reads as TGTGCCAGCAGTTTGGGGCCAGAGACCCAGTACTTC. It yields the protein CASSLGPETQYF. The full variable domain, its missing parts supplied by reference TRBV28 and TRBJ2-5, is DVKVTQSSRYLVKRTGEKVFLECVQDMDHENMFWYRQDPGLGLRLIYFSYDVKMKEKGDIPEGYSVSREKKERFSLILESASTNQTSMYLCASSLGPETQYFGPGTRLLVL.

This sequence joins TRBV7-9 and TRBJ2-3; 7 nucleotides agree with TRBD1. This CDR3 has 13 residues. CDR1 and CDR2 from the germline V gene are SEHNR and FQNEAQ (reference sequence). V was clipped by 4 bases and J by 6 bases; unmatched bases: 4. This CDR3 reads CASSWTGWDTQYF. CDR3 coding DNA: TGTGCCAGCAGCTGGACAGGTTGGGATACGCAGTATTTT.

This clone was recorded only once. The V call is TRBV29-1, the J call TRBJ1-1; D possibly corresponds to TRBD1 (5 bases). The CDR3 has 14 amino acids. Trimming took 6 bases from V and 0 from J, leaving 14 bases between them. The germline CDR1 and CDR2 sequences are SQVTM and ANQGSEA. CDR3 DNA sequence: TGCAGCGTCCCTGGGGCAGGGTTGAACACTGAAGCTTTCTTT. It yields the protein CSVPGAGLNTEAFF.

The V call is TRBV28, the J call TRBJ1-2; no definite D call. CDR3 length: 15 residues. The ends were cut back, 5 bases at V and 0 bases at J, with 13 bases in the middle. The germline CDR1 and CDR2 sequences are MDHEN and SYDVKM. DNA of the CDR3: TGTGCCAGCAGTCCCGCAGGACTGTCTAACTATGGCTACACCTTC. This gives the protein CASSPAGLSNYGYTF.

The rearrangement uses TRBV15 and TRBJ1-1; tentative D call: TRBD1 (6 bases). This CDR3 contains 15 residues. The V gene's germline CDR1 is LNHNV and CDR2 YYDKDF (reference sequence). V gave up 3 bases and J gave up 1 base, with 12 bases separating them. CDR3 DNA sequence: TGTGCCACCAGCAGCCGTATGGGGGCGAACACTGAAGCTTTCTTT. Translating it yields CATSSRMGANTEAFF.

Here the CDR3 reads CASSQGQAYEQYF. CDR3 nucleotide sequence: TGCGCCAGCAGCCAGGGACAGGCCTACGAGCAGTACTTC. V is TRBV5-1 and J is TRBJ2-7; 8 bases line up with TRBD1. The V gene end was trimmed by 4 bases and the J gene end by 2 bases; junction bases not matched to a gene: 2. The CDR3 has 13 residues. From germline, CDR1 is SGHRS and CDR2 YFSETQ.

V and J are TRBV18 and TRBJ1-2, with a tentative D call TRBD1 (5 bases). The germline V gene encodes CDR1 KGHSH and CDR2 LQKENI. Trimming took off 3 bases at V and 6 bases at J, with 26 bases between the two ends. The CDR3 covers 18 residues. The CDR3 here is CASSPRGGSTGKVDGYTF. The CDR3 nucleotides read TGTGCCAGCTCACCGCGGGGGGGGTCGACGGGGAAGGTGGATGGCTACACCTTC.

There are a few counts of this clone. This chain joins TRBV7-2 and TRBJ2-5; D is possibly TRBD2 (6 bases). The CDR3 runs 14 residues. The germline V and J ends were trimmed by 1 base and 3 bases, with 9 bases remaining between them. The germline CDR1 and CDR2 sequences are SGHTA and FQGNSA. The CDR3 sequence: CASSLEWGEETQYF. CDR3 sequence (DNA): TGTGCCAGCAGCTTAGAGTGGGGGGAAGAGACCCAGTACTTC.

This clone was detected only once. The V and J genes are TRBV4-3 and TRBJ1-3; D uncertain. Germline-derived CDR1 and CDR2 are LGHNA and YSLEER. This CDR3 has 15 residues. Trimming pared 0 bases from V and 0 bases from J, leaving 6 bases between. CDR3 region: CASSQEYSSGNTIYF. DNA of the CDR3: TGCGCCAGCAGCCAAGAGTATAGCTCTGGAAACACCATATATTTT.

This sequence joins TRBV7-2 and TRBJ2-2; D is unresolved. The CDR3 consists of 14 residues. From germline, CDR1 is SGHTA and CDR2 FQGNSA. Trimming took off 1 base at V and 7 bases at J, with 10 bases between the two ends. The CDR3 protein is CASSLGHPGGELFF. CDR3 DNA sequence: TGTGCCAGCAGCTTAGGGCACCCAGGCGGGGAGCTGTTTTTT.

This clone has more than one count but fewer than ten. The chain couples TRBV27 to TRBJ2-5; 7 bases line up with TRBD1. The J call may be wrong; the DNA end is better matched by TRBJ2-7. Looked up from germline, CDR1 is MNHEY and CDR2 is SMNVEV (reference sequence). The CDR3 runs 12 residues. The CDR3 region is CASSSTGLEQYF. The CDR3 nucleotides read TGTGCCAGCAGTTCGACAGGGCTCGAGCAGTACTTC.